Here is one TCR beta chain with its context. Its antigen remains unidentified. Its ends do not fully match the called genes, so a read error is possible. TCR beta cDNA libraries had unique molecular identifiers. From the PCR reads, TCRdb called clonotypes with MiXCR, one entry per CDR3 protein. This sample carries a few hundred thousand distinct CDR3 sequences, 30% to 40% of them seen once, and the ten largest clones take about 5.6%. The CDR3 is made up of 13 amino acids. Germline CDR1 reads DFQATT; CDR2 reads SNEGSKA (reference sequence). This record comes from a study of post-analysis software for immune sequencing data. About the research overall: The disease courses spanned relapsing-remitting, secondary progressive and progressive-relapsing forms of multiple sclerosis.

Overall study results and limits: TRBV5-6, TRBV5-1 and TRBV20-1 were among 4 or 5 TRBV segments more frequent in patients than controls. The study found significantly lower normalized Chao1 diversity in multiple sclerosis patients than in controls.

The rearrangement links TRBV20-1 to TRBJ2-3; TRBD2 is a possible D gene (5 bases). The TCR comes from a girl under 18 with multiple sclerosis. Sequenced input: blood. CDR3 nucleotides: TGCGGTGCAACGGGTATAGCGACAGATACGCAGTATTTT. Encoded protein: CGATGIATDTQYF.